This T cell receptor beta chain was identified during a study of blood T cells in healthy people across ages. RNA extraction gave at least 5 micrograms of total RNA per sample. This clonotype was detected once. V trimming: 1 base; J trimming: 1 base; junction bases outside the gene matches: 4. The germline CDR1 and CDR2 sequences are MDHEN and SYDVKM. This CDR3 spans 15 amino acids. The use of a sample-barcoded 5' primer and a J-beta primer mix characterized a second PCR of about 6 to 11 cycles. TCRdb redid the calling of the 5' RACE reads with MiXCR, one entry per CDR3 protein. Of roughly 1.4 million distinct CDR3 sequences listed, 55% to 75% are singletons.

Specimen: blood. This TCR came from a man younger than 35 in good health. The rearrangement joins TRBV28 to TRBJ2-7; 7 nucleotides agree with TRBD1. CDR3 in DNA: TGTGCCAGCAGTTTATCCCCCAGGGGGTCCTACGAGCAGTACTTC. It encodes CASSLSPRGSYEQYF.